This entry concerns a single T cell receptor (beta chain). Its target is unknown. The junction shows a germline mismatch at one end, possibly a read error. A modified ARM-PCR protocol with three rounds of nested PCR amplified TCRbeta. TCRdb independently ran MiXCR on the multiplex PCR reads; one entry per CDR3 protein. The sample yields about 90,000 distinct CDR3 sequences, around three quarters seen once. CDR1 MDHEN and CDR2 SYDVKM come from the germline V gene. The CDR3 length is 14 residues. The template was RNA from unsorted bulk tissue. This non-tumor lung sample came from over 3 cm beyond the tumor edge. This sample was included in a study of tumor and adjacent non-tumor tissue in lung cancer. Turning to the study itself: Aged about 31 to 85 years, patients included 10 men and 4 to 6 women with stage I to III disease. Study observations and caveats: Significantly higher TCR diversity was found in tumor than normal lung. Tumor TCR diversity, when higher, was linked to shorter survival. In normal lung, the top 100 clones were significantly more dominant than in tumor.

The V gene is TRBV28, the J gene TRBJ2-7; tentatively, D is TRBD1 (6 bases). This receptor was identified in a woman aged 45 to 65 with non-small cell lung cancer. Material for sequencing was distant non-tumor lung tissue. For the CDR3, the DNA is TGTGCCGGCAGTTTCCCCGGACAGTGCTACGAGCAGTACTTC. Its protein product is CAGSFPGQCYEQYF.